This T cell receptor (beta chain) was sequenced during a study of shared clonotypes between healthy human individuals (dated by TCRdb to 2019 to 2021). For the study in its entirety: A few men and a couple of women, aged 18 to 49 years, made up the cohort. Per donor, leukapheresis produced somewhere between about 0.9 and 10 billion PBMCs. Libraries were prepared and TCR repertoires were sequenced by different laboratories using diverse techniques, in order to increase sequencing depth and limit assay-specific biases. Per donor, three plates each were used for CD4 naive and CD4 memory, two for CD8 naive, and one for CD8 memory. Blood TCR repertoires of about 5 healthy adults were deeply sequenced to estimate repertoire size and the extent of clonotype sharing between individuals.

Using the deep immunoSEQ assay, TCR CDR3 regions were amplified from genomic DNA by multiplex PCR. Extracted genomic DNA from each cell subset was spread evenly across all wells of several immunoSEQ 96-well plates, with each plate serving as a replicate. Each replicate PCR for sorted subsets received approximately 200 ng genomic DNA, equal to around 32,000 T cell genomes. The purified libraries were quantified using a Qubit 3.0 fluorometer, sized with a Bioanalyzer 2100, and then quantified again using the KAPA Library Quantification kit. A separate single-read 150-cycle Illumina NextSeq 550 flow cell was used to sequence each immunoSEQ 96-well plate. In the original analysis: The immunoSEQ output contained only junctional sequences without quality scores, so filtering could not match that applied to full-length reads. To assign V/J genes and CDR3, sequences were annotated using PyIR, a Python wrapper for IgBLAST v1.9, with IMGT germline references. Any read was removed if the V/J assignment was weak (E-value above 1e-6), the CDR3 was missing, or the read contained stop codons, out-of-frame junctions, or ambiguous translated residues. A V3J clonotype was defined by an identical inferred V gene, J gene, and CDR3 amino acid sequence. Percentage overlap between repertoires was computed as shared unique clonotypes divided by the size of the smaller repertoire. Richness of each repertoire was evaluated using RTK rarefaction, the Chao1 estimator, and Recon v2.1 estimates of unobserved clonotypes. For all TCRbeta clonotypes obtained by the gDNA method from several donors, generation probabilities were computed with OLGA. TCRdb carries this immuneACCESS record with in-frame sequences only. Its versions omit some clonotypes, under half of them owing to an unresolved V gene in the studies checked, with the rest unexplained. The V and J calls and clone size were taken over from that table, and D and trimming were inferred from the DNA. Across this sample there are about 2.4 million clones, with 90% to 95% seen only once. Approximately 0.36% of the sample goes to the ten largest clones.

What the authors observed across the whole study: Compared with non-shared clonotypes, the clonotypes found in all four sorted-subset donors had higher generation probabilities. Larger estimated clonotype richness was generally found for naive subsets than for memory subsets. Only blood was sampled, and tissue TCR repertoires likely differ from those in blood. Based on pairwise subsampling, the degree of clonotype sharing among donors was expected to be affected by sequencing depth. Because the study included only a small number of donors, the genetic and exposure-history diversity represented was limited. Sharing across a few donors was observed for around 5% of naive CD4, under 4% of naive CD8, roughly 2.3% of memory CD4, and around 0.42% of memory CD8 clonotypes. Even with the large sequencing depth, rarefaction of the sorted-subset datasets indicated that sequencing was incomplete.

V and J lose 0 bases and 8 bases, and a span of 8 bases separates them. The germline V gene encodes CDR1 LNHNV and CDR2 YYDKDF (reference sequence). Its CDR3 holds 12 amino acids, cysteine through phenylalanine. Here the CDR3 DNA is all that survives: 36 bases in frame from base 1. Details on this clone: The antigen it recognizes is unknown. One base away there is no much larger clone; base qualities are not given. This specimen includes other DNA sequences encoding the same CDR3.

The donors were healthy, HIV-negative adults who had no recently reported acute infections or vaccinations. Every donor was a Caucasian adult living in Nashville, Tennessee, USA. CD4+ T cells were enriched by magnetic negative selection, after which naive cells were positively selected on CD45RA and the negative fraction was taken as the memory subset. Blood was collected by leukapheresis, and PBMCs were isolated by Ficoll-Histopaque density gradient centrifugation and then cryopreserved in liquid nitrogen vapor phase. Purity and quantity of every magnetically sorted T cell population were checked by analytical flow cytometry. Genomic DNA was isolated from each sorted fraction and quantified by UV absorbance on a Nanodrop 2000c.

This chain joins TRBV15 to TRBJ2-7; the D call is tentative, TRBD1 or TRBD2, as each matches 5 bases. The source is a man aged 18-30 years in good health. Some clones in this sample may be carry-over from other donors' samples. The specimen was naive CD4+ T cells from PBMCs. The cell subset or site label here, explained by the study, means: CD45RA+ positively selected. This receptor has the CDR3 CATSRDRGQQYF. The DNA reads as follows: TGTGCCACCAGCAGAGATCGGGGCCAGCAGTACTTC.